This T cell receptor beta chain was retrieved from a study of T cell responses to AZD1222 COVID-19 vaccine. Assay: immunoSEQ multiplex PCR; the TCRdb copy retains only in-frame clones and omits some. The data hold about 220,000 clones, with under 95% observed a single time. V was clipped by 6 bases and J by 7 bases, with 9 bases between them. This CDR3 is 10 amino acids long. The germline V gene has CDR1 SQVTM and CDR2 ANQGSEA. This clone appeared once. The antigen is not known. Study-wide points: Researchers took repertoire samples only after the peak T cell response had come.

The sample consisted of peripheral blood, taken on day 0 of MenACWY control vaccination. The sequence was obtained from an adult in good health. The chain couples TRBV29-1 to TRBJ1-1; D is uncertain. CDR3 DNA sequence: TGCAGCGTCCGGGCCTTTGAAGCTTTCTTT. Its translation: CSVRAFEAFF.